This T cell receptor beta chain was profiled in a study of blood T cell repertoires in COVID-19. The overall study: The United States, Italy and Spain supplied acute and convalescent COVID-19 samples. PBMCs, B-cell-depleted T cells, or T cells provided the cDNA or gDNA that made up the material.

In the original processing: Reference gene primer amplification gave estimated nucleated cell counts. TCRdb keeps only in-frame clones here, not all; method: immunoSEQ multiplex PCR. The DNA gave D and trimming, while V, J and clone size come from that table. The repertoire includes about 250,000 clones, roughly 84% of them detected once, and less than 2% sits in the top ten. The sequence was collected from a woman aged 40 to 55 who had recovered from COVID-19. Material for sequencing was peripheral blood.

For the CDR3, the DNA is TGTGCCAGCAGGGACCAGGGGAATCAGCCCCAGCATTTT. It encodes CASRDQGNQPQHF. V usage is TRBV6-5 and J usage is TRBJ1-5, with D maybe TRBD1 (6 bases). Germline values: CDR1 MNHEY, CDR2 SVGAGI. The CDR3 covers 13 residues. V was trimmed by 6 bases and J by 4 bases, leaving 10 bases between them.